Reported below is one T cell receptor beta chain. Generated by immunoSEQ multiplex PCR, the TCRdb table keeps only in-frame clones and is missing some. This sample has about 120,000 clones, with 65% to 90% found just once. CDR3 size: 13 residues. Per the germline V gene, CDR1 is LNHDA and CDR2 is SQIVND (reference sequence). The J segment lost 6 bases and the V segment lost 7 bases, leaving 5 bases of the junction unmatched. These data originate in a study of blood T cell repertoires in COVID-19. Study information: Nucleic acid was either cDNA or gDNA, and it came from T cells, B-cell-depleted T cells, or PBMCs.

The specimen sequenced was peripheral blood. This clonotype originated in a human donor in a cohort sampled during active COVID-19. J is TRBJ1-5 and V is TRBV19; 8 bases are shared with TRBD1. CDR3 loop: CASKDRDVQPQHF. CDR3 nucleotides: TGTGCCAGTAAGGACAGGGATGTTCAGCCCCAGCATTTT.